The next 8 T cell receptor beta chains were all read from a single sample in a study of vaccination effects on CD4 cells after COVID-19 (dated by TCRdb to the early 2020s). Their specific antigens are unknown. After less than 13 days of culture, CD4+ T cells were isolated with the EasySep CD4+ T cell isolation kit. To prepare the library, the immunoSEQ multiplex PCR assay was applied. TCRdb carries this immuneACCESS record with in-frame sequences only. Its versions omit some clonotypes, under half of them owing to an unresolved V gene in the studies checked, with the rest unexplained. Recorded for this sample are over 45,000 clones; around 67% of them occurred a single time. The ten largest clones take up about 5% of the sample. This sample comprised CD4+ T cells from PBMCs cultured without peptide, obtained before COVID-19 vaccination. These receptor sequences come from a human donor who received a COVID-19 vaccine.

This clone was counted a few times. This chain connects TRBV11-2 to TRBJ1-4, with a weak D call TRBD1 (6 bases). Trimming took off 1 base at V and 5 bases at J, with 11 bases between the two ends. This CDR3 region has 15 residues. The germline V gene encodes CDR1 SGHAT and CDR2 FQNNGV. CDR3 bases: TGTGCCAGCAGCTTAGGGGGGGGGCCGAATGAAAAACTGTTTTTT. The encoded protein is CASSLGGGPNEKLFF.

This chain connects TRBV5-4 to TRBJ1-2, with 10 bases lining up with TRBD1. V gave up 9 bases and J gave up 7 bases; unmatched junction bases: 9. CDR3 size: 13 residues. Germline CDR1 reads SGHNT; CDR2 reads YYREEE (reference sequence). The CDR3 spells CATGTGDGGGYTF. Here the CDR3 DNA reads TGTGCCACCGGGACAGGGGACGGAGGTGGCTACACCTTC.

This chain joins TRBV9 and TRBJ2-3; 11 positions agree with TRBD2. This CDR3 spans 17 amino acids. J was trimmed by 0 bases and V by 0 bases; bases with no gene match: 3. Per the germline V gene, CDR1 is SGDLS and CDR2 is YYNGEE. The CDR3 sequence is CASSVGLAGGSTDTQYF. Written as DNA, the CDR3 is TGTGCCAGCAGCGTAGGATTAGCGGGGGGGAGCACAGATACGCAGTATTTT.

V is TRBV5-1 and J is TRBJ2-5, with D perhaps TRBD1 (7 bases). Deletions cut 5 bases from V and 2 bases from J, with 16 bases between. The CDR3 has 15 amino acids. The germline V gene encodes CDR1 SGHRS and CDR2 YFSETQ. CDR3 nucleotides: TGCGCCAGCAGTGAGCCGGCAGGGGGGCAAGAGACCCAGTACTTC. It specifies CASSEPAGGQETQYF.

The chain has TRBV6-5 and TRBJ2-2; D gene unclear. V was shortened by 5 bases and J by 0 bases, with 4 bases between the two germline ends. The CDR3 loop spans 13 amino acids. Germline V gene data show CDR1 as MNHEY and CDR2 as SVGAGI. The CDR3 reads CASSQTNTGELFF. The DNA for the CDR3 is TGTGCCAGCAGTCAAACGAACACCGGGGAGCTGTTTTTT.

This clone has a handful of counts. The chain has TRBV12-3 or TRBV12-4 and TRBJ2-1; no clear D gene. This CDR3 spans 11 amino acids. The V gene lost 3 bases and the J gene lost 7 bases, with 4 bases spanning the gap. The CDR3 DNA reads TGTGCCAGCAGTTTTATAAATGAGCAGTTCTTC. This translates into CASSFINEQFF.

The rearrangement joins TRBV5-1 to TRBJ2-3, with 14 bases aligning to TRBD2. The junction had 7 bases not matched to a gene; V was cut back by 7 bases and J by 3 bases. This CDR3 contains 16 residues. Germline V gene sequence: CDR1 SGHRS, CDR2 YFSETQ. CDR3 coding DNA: TGCGCCAGCGGCCCGACTAGCGGGGGGGCAACAGATACGCAGTATTTT. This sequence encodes CASGPTSGGATDTQYF. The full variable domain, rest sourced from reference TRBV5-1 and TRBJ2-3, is KAGVTQTPRYLIKTRGQQVTLSCSPISGHRSVSWYQQTPGQGLQFLFEYFSETQRNKGNFPGRFSGRQFSNSRSEMNVSTLELGDSALYLCASGPTSGGATDTQYFGPGTRLTVL.

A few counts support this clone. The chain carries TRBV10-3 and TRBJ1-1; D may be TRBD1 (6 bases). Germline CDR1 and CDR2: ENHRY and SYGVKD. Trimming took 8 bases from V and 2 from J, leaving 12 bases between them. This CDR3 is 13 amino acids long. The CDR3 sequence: CAIRGQTNTEAFF. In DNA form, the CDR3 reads TGTGCCATCCGAGGACAGACCAACACTGAAGCTTTCTTT.